The 27 T cell receptor beta chains in this list originate from one sample, sequenced in a study of OX40 agonist ivuxolimab in advanced cancers. Some clones are missing from TCRdb's copy, which holds only in-frame ones; the method was immunoSEQ multiplex PCR. The sample includes about 82,000 clones, approximately 92% of them seen just once. The sequenced sample was CD4+ or CD8+ T cells sorted from blood, obtained in a trial of the OX40 agonist ivuxolimab. Receptor source: an adult with an advanced solid tumor such as melanoma, head and neck, liver or kidney cancer.

The chain carries TRBV27 and TRBJ1-1; D remains ambiguous. CDR3 length: 14 amino acids. Germline V CDR1 and CDR2: MNHEY, SMNVEV (reference sequence). V lost 4 bases and J 1 base, leaving 10 bases between the germline ends. Here the CDR3 DNA reads TGTGCCAGCAGTTCTTTAGCGGCGAACACTGAAGCTTTCTTT. This sequence encodes CASSSLAANTEAFF.

V and J are TRBV19 and TRBJ1-3; D remains ambiguous. The germline V and J ends were trimmed by 4 bases and 0 bases, with 7 bases remaining between them. The germline gives CDR1 LNHDA, CDR2 SQIVND (reference sequence). The CDR3 covers 14 residues. This CDR3 reads CASSRPLSGNTIYF. CDR3 nucleotides: TGTGCCAGTAGTAGGCCACTCTCTGGAAACACCATATATTTT.

In regard to this clone: Distinct nucleotide sequences in the sample also encode this CDR3. The gene calls are TRBV11-2 and TRBJ2-1; maybe TRBD2 (6 bases). The length of the CDR3 is 13 residues. Trimming left V 5 bases short and J 5 bases short, with 10 bases between. Germline CDR1 is SGHAT and CDR2 is FQNNGV. In DNA, the CDR3 is TGTGCCAGCAGCCTAGGCGGGGACAATGAGCAGTTCTTC. Translation gives CASSLGGDNEQFF.

The CDR3: CASSIQSPQETQYF. As DNA, the CDR3 is TGTGCCAGCAGTATACAGAGCCCCCAAGAGACCCAGTACTTC. The chain combines TRBV6-5 with TRBJ2-5; D ambiguous. Germline V CDR1 and CDR2: MNHEY, SVGAGI. The CDR3 length is 14 residues. Trimming left V 5 bases short and J 1 base short, with 11 bases between.

The chain combines TRBV9 with TRBJ2-2; D uncertain. The CDR3 consists of 14 residues. Germline lookup yields CDR1 SGDLS and CDR2 YYNGEE. The germline V and J ends were trimmed by 0 bases and 8 bases, with 11 bases remaining between them. CDR3 residues: CASSVVVGRGELFF. CDR3 bases: TGTGCCAGCAGCGTAGTTGTGGGAAGGGGGGAGCTGTTTTTT.

The chain's CDR3 is CASSLVGVNEKLFF. The CDR3 DNA sequence: TGCGCCAGCAGCTTGGTAGGGGTTAATGAAAAACTGTTTTTT. The chain joins TRBV5-1 to TRBJ1-4; a possible D gene is TRBD1 (5 bases). The V and J ends lost 0 bases and 4 bases respectively, with 7 bases between them. This CDR3 region has 14 residues. Germline loops: CDR1 SGHRS, CDR2 YFSETQ.

This chain uses TRBV7-2 with TRBJ2-7; tentative D call: TRBD2 (6 bases). V was cut by 4 bases and J by 2 bases, with 6 bases left in between. Germline values: CDR1 SGHTA, CDR2 FQGNSA. There are 12 residues in the CDR3. The CDR3 nucleotides read TGTGCCAGCAGCTCGGGGGCCTACGAGCAGTACTTC. Encoded protein: CASSSGAYEQYF.

The chain uses TRBV5-5 and TRBJ2-7; D not certain. There are 14 residues in the CDR3. Germline CDR1 SGHKS, CDR2 YYEKEE (reference sequence). V lost 0 bases and J lost 0, with 7 bases in between. The CDR3 region is CASSLGGSSYEQYF. For the CDR3, the DNA is TGTGCCAGCAGCTTGGGGGGTAGCTCCTACGAGCAGTACTTC.

DNA of the CDR3: TGTGCCAGTAGTACTCAGGGTTTGAAGAAGGGAGCTTTCTTT. Translated: CASSTQGLKKGAFF. The chain combines TRBV19 with TRBJ1-1; a possible D gene is TRBD1 (5 bases). Germline loops: CDR1 LNHDA, CDR2 SQIVND (reference sequence). V dropped 4 bases and J dropped 10 bases, with 19 bases sitting between them. This CDR3 is 14 amino acids long.

The chain employs TRBV9 and TRBJ2-1, with 8 positions matching TRBD1. The germline V gene has CDR1 SGDLS and CDR2 YYNGEE. The CDR3 is 14 residues long. Losses at the gene ends were 3 bases for V and 8 bases for J; bases not matched to a gene: 7. Written as DNA, the CDR3 is TGTGCCAGCAGCGGCGGACAGGGAATAGATGAGCAGTTCTTC. Translated, it gives CASSGGQGIDEQFF.

The rearrangement joins TRBV6-5 to TRBJ1-2; D is uncertain. The V end lost 2 bases, the J end lost 5 bases, and 9 bases lay between the germline ends. This CDR3 spans 13 amino acids. From germline, CDR1 is MNHEY and CDR2 SVGAGI. Here the CDR3 DNA reads TGTGCCAGCAGTTACGAGGGAGGATATGGCTACACCTTC. It codes for CASSYEGGYGYTF.

The chain combines TRBV30 with TRBJ2-3, with 9 bases aligning to TRBD2. Losses at the gene ends were 8 bases for V and 8 bases for J; bases not matched to a gene: 11. This CDR3 contains 13 residues. Germline lookup yields CDR1 GTSNPN and CDR2 SVGIG (reference sequence). In DNA, the CDR3 is TGTGCCAGGAAAGCGGGGGGTGGGGTTACGCAGTATTTT. Protein product: CARKAGGGVTQYF.

The CDR3 DNA reads as TGTGCCAGCAGTGATTACAGACCGGGACAAAGGGATGGCTACACCTTC. It is translated as CASSDYRPGQRDGYTF. The V call is TRBV6-1, the J call TRBJ1-2, with D maybe TRBD1 (6 bases). The length of the CDR3 is 16 residues. Germline CDR1 reads MNHNS; CDR2 reads SASEGT. V dropped 3 bases and J dropped 6 bases, with 20 bases sitting between them.

The V call is TRBV6-5, the J call TRBJ1-5; no firm D call. The length of the CDR3 is 10 residues. Germline V gene lookup returns CDR1 MNHEY and CDR2 SVGAGI. Trimming stripped 8 bases from V and 3 bases from J, with 2 bases between. The CDR3 here is CASHNQPQHF. CDR3 DNA sequence: TGTGCCAGCCACAATCAGCCCCAGCATTTT.

This rearrangement joins TRBV6-6 to TRBJ2-2; D remains ambiguous. The V gene's germline CDR1 is MNHNY and CDR2 SVGAGI (reference sequence). Trimming took off 6 bases at V and 4 bases at J, with 9 bases between the two ends. This CDR3 is built from 13 residues. For the CDR3, the DNA is TGTGCCAGCAGCAAGCCAGGCACCGGGGAGCTGTTTTTT. It specifies CASSKPGTGELFF.

V gene TRBV10-3 combines with J gene TRBJ1-1; tentative D call: TRBD1 (6 bases). CDR3 length: 14 residues. V was shortened by 6 bases and J by 0 bases, with 11 bases between the two germline ends. The germline V gene encodes CDR1 ENHRY and CDR2 SYGVKD. CDR3 residues: CAISGGGMNTEAFF. CDR3 DNA: TGTGCCATCAGCGGGGGGGGCATGAACACTGAAGCTTTCTTT.

The CDR3 reads CASSWWTGTDTQYF. DNA of the CDR3: TGCGCCAGCAGCTGGTGGACAGGGACAGATACGCAGTATTTT. J is TRBJ2-3 and V is TRBV5-1; TRBD1 matches 8 bases. This CDR3 has 14 amino acids. The trim removed 3 bases at V and 3 bases at J, leaving 3 bases unmatched. CDR1 and CDR2 (germline): SGHRS, YFSETQ.

The chain uses TRBV7-9 and TRBJ2-1; D uncertain. Trimming cost V 3 bases and J 0 bases, with 15 bases left between them. Germline CDR1 is SEHNR and CDR2 is FQNEAQ (reference sequence). This CDR3 comprises 17 residues. CDR3 in DNA: TGTGCCAGCAGCTTTGCGACTTCGACGGGCTCCTACAATGAGCAGTTCTTC. Translation: CASSFATSTGSYNEQFF.

The chain uses TRBV6-6 and TRBJ1-6; the D is unclear. The V end lost 0 bases, the J end lost 9 bases, and 3 bases lay between the germline ends. The CDR3 extends over 12 amino acids. Germline V gene lookup returns CDR1 MNHNY and CDR2 SVGAGI (reference sequence). The CDR3 DNA is TGTGCCAGCAGTTACTCGTCTTCACCCCTCCACTTT. As protein: CASSYSSSPLHF.

The J gene is TRBJ2-7, the V gene TRBV25-1, with D hard to call. The CDR3 consists of 12 residues. The germline gives CDR1 MGHDK, CDR2 SYGVNS. The V end lost 3 bases, the J end lost 5 bases, and 8 bases lay between the germline ends. The CDR3 coding sequence is TGTGCCAGCAGTGAGCCGGGCGACGAGCAGTACTTC. It encodes CASSEPGDEQYF.

V is TRBV18 and J is TRBJ1-1, with TRBD1 as a possible D gene (5 bases). The V end lost 2 bases, the J end lost 2 bases, and 12 bases lay between the germline ends. Per germline, CDR1 KGHSH and CDR2 LQKENI. The CDR3 has 15 amino acids. CDR3 bases: TGTGCCAGCTCACCATCGACAGACAGAAACACTGAAGCTTTCTTT. Protein sequence: CASSPSTDRNTEAFF.

The chain has TRBV2 and TRBJ2-3, with D maybe TRBD2 (6 bases). CDR1 SNHLY and CDR2 FYNNEI come from the germline V gene. This CDR3 region has 14 residues. The ends were cut back, 3 bases at V and 2 bases at J, with 9 bases in the middle. CDR3 region: CASSDGGTTDTQYF. In nucleotides, the CDR3 is TGTGCCAGCAGTGACGGCGGGACCACAGATACGCAGTATTTT.

The chain joins TRBV11-2 to TRBJ2-3, with a weak D call TRBD2 (6 bases). Trimming stripped 3 bases from V and 8 bases from J, with 9 bases between. Germline V gene sequence: CDR1 SGHAT, CDR2 FQNNGV. The CDR3 covers 12 residues. The CDR3 region is CASSFTGGTQYF. CDR3 bases: TGTGCCAGCAGCTTCACCGGGGGTACGCAGTATTTT.

The rearrangement uses TRBV11-3 and TRBJ2-5; D remains ambiguous. CDR1 is SGHNT and CDR2 is YENEEA in the germline V gene. This CDR3 region has 12 residues. The V end lost 0 bases, the J end lost 4 bases, and 3 bases lay between the germline ends. CDR3 sequence reads: CASSLERETQYF. The DNA of the CDR3 is TGTGCCAGCAGCTTAGAAAGAGAGACCCAGTACTTC.

This rearrangement joins TRBV2 to TRBJ1-6; D possibly corresponds to TRBD1 (5 bases). V gave up 0 bases and J gave up 5 bases, with 11 bases separating them. The CDR3 totals 16 residues. CDR1 SNHLY and CDR2 FYNNEI come from the germline V gene. The CDR3 bases are TGTGCCAGCAGTGAAGCGCTTCGGGGCAATAATTCACCCCTCCACTTT. Its protein product is CASSEALRGNNSPLHF.

The chain links TRBV12-1 to TRBJ2-1; the DNA was not compared with TRBD2, the D call given in the table. TRBV12-1 is reported as a pseudogene. The CDR3 contains 17 residues. The CDR3 DNA sequence: TGTGCCAGCAGCCTACAAAGACTAGCGGCCTCCTACAATGAGCAGTTCTTC. Protein: CASSLQRLAASYNEQFF.

The chain employs TRBV25-1 and TRBJ2-7; D remains unclear. Looked up from germline, CDR1 is MGHDK and CDR2 is SYGVNS. The CDR3 extends over 11 amino acids. The V end was cut by 1 base, the J end by 10 bases, with 8 bases between. The CDR3 is CASSELNRQYF. CDR3 DNA sequence: TGTGCCAGCAGTGAATTGAATCGTCAGTACTTC.